The sequence of this TCR beta chain was determined in a study of T cell responses to AZD1222 COVID-19 vaccine. Study-wide results and caveats: Repertoire sampling was restricted to post-peak T cell response timepoints. Regions 160-218 and 743-854 dominated among vaccine-associated CD4 TCRs spanning spike. Spike-specific TCR depth and breadth grew after two AZD1222 doses.

Trimming took 3 bases from V and 1 from J, leaving 6 bases between them. This CDR3 spans 13 amino acids. Germline V gives CDR1 MNHEY, CDR2 SMNVEV (reference sequence). TCRdb's table, derived via immunoSEQ multiplex PCR, lists solely in-frame clones and lacks some. The sample has more than 70,000 clones, more than 85% seen once; the top ten hold around 30%. This clone was found once. Antigen unknown. This chain links TRBV27 with TRBJ1-2; no clear D. This TCR derives from an adult who received the AZD1222 COVID-19 vaccine. The specimen was peripheral blood, collected 28 days after the second AZD1222 dose. CDR3 in amino acids: CASSFNVNYGYTF. The CDR3 region has the DNA TGTGCCAGCAGTTTTAACGTTAACTATGGCTACACCTTC.